This entry describes one TCR beta chain. The record originates from a study of PD-L1 blockade in urothelial cancer. Study context: Blood samples contained a median about 150,000 T cells.

Assay: immunoSEQ multiplex PCR; the TCRdb copy retains only in-frame clones and omits some. This table has some 19,000 clones, almost 90% appearing once. The CDR3 has 14 residues. The V gene's germline CDR1 is SGHTA and CDR2 FQGTGA. V lost 2 bases and J lost 0, with 7 bases in between. Sample: PBMCs, taken around atezolizumab (anti-PD-L1) treatment. The gene calls are TRBV7-3 and TRBJ1-1; D is uncertain. This sequence originates from a woman aged 60-75 years with urothelial cancer. The CDR3 region has the DNA TGTGCCAGCAGCTTACTTAGCCTGAACACTGAAGCTTTCTTT. Its protein is CASSLLSLNTEAFF.